The entry below describes one T cell receptor (beta chain). Antigen unknown. The libraries were made with immunoSEQ version 4 in survey mode. Clones were sequenced by immunoSEQ multiplex PCR, and TCRdb holds only the in-frame ones, with some missing. Here the sample spans fewer than 30,000 clones, roughly 86% being singletons. The data were taken from a study of persistence of HIV-infected CD4 T cells. Study summary: Two participants gave one leukapheresis sample; others gave up to about 180 mL blood repeatedly. Study-wide results and caveats: Degenerate expanded CDR3beta sequences were enriched among CMV- and Gag-responding cells. Compared with CD3/CD28-stimulated cells, CMV- and Gag-responding cells showed lower TCRbeta richness.

The V segment lost 5 bases and the J segment 7 bases; nucleotides outside the gene matches: 6. CDR1 and CDR2 (germline): SNHLY, FYNNEI. The CDR3 has 15 amino acids. Lysates of CMV-infected fibroblasts at around 10 ug/mL stimulated these cells. Memory cells lacking CD40L and CD69 with high CD45RO were sorted. Stimulated PBMCs had first been depleted of CD8+ T cells. The V call is TRBV2, the J call TRBJ2-1, with 12 bases matching TRBD1. Sequenced here: CD4+ T cells sorted from PBMCs after roughly 17-hour stimulation, sampled from a patient who received antiretroviral therapy. The receptor was isolated from an adult man with HIV who was CMV-seropositive. The CDR3 region is CASSQGQGARNEQFF. The CDR3 coding sequence is TGTGCCAGCAGTCAGGGACAGGGGGCGCGGAATGAGCAGTTCTTC.